This entry lists 25 T cell receptor beta chains sequenced from one sample in a study of cytomegalovirus exposure and HLA in healthy donors. PCR was performed using 60 Vbeta and 13 Jbeta primers. The data were produced by immunoSEQ multiplex PCR, yet TCRdb's version contains in-frame clones alone and is incomplete. Of under 100,000 clones listed, around 81% are singletons. Sequencing input: PBMCs. The origin of the receptors is a woman between 70 and 85 years old in good health and CMV-seropositive.

The chain carries TRBV5-4 and TRBJ2-5; 9 nucleotides line up with TRBD1. Germline lookup yields CDR1 SGHNT and CDR2 YYREEE (reference sequence). V gave up 4 bases and J gave up 5 bases; unmatched junction bases: 9. The CDR3 loop spans 15 amino acids. CDR3 sequence reads: CASSGTGQGEETQYF. As DNA, the CDR3 is TGTGCCAGCAGCGGGACGGGACAGGGCGAGGAGACCCAGTACTTC.

This clone has only a few counts. V gene TRBV12-5 combines with J gene TRBJ1-1, with D perhaps matching TRBD1 (6 bases). Germline V CDR1 and CDR2: LGHNT, FRNRAP. V lost 3 bases to trimming and J lost 5 bases, with 22 bases between them. The CDR3 contains 17 residues. CDR3 DNA sequence: TGTGCTAGTGGTTTCGGGGGGCTCCTTGGGACTTATACTGAAGCTTTCTTT. Amino acids: CASGFGGLLGTYTEAFF. Filled out from reference TRBV12-5 and TRBJ1-1, the complete variable domain reads DARVTQTPRHKVTEMGQEVTMRCQPILGHNTVFWYRQTMMQGLELLAYFRNRAPLDDSGMPKDRFSAEMPDATLATLKIQPSEPRDSAVYFCASGFGGLLGTYTEAFFGQGTRLTVV.

This clone was observed once. This chain links TRBV18 with TRBJ2-1, with D perhaps TRBD2 (6 bases). The CDR3 has 17 residues. Germline V gene data show CDR1 as KGHSH and CDR2 as LQKENI. The V end was cut by 4 bases, the J end by 3 bases, with 19 bases between. The CDR3, as DNA: TGTGCCAGCTCACTCGGGAGATCACAGGTTCTCTACAATGAGCAGTTCTTC. Its translation is CASSLGRSQVLYNEQFF.

This chain links TRBV5-8 with TRBJ2-3; the D is unclear. Germline V gives CDR1 SGHTS, CDR2 YDEGEE. V lost 0 bases and J 1 base, leaving 3 bases between the germline ends. This CDR3 comprises 13 residues. The CDR3 DNA reads as TGTGCCAGCAGCTTGGCGGGCACAGATACGCAGTATTTT. This translates into CASSLAGTDTQYF.

The chain uses TRBV9 and TRBJ1-3; maybe TRBD1 (6 bases). Germline assignment: CDR1 SGDLS and CDR2 YYNGEE. The CDR3 runs to 16 residues. V dropped 4 bases and J dropped 2 bases, with 16 bases sitting between them. The CDR3 DNA follows: TGTGCCAGCAGCCCAAGCACAGGGCCCCCTGGAAACACCATATATTTT. This codes for CASSPSTGPPGNTIYF.

This chain connects TRBV9 to TRBJ1-3, with a tentative D call TRBD1 (5 bases). This CDR3 has 14 amino acids. Germline values: CDR1 SGDLS, CDR2 YYNGEE. Deletions cut 3 bases from V and 4 bases from J, with 11 bases between. The CDR3 here is CASSATGGGNTIYF. CDR3 nucleotides: TGTGCCAGCAGCGCTACAGGCGGAGGAAACACCATATATTTT.

V gene TRBV5-1 combines with J gene TRBJ1-3; maybe TRBD1 (5 bases). The germline CDR1 and CDR2 sequences are SGHRS and YFSETQ. The CDR3 spans 15 residues. The V gene lost 0 bases and the J gene lost 3 bases, with 10 bases spanning the gap. CDR3 loop: CASSLGQGGGNTIYF. The CDR3 DNA reads as TGCGCCAGCAGCTTGGGTCAGGGAGGTGGAAACACCATATATTTT.

The chain employs TRBV19 and TRBJ2-7; possible D gene TRBD2, 6 bases. Looked up from germline, CDR1 is LNHDA and CDR2 is SQIVND (reference sequence). Trimming pared 8 bases from V and 2 bases from J, leaving 19 bases between. This CDR3 has 15 residues. The CDR3 is CASGRRGFATYEQYF. CDR3 nucleotide sequence: TGTGCCAGTGGACGGAGGGGTTTCGCCACCTACGAGCAGTACTTC.

The chain has TRBV13 and TRBJ2-7, with D perhaps matching TRBD1 (6 bases). V lost 3 bases to trimming and J lost 1 base, with 10 bases between them. CDR3 size: 14 residues. Germline V gene lookup returns CDR1 PRHDT and CDR2 FYEKMQ (reference sequence). The CDR3 sequence is CASSLGRGSYEQYF. CDR3 bases: TGTGCCAGCAGCTTGGGAAGGGGGTCCTACGAGCAGTACTTC. The variable domain in full, completed from reference TRBV13 and TRBJ2-7, reads AAGVIQSPRHLIKEKRETATLKCYPIPRHDTVYWYQQGPGQDPQFLISFYEKMQSDKGSIPDRFSAQQFSDYHSELNMSSLELGDSALYFCASSLGRGSYEQYFGPGTRLTVT.

V and J are TRBV6-1 and TRBJ2-2, with a weak D call TRBD1 (5 bases). The germline CDR1 and CDR2 sequences are MNHNS and SASEGT. There are 14 residues in the CDR3. The germline V and J ends were trimmed by 6 bases and 1 base, with 9 bases remaining between them. The CDR3 region has the DNA TGTGCCAGCAGGATGGACATGAACACCGGGGAGCTGTTTTTT. Its protein is CASRMDMNTGELFF.

This sequence joins TRBV30 and TRBJ2-1; possibly TRBD1 for D (5 bases). This CDR3 is built from 13 residues. V lost 2 bases and J lost 10, with 15 bases in between. CDR1 and CDR2 (germline): GTSNPN, SVGIG (reference sequence). CDR3 protein: CAWSSSGIGEQFF. As DNA, the CDR3 is TGTGCCTGGAGTTCATCAGGGATTGGGGAGCAGTTCTTC.

This clone came up once. This chain uses TRBV7-2 with TRBJ1-1, with D hard to call. The CDR3 consists of 14 residues. CDR1 is SGHTA, CDR2 FQGNSA, per germline. With 4 bases removed from V and 0 bases from J, the gap between germline ends came to 9 bases. DNA of the CDR3: TGTGCCAGCAGCTCATCCGGGTTGAACACTGAAGCTTTCTTT. Translating gives CASSSSGLNTEAFF.

The V call is TRBV30, the J call TRBJ2-5; TRBD2 is a possible D gene (5 bases). There are 11 residues in the CDR3. Germline V gene lookup returns CDR1 GTSNPN and CDR2 SVGIG (reference sequence). The V gene lost 4 bases and the J gene lost 4 bases, with 7 bases spanning the gap. The CDR3 DNA reads as TGTGCCTGGACTAGCCGAGAGACCCAGTACTTC. Its protein product is CAWTSRETQYF.

The rearrangement joins TRBV29-1 to TRBJ2-1, with D unresolved. The germline V gene has CDR1 SQVTM and CDR2 ANQGSEA. With 0 bases removed from V and 10 bases from J, the gap between germline ends came to 16 bases. This CDR3 spans 14 amino acids. The CDR3 bases are TGCAGCGTTGAAGATGGGTTCCTCCCCGGGGAGCAGTTCTTC. Translated, it gives CSVEDGFLPGEQFF.

The chain uses TRBV5-1 and TRBJ2-5, with 9 bases fitting TRBD2. The J call may be in error: the DNA end matches TRBJ2-7 better. Per the germline V gene, CDR1 is SGHRS and CDR2 is YFSETQ. The CDR3 extends over 15 amino acids. The DNA for the CDR3 is TGCGCCAGCAGCTTGGGAGGGACTAGCACGTACGAGCAGTACTTC. Residues: CASSLGGTSTYEQYF.

The chain links TRBV7-9 to TRBJ2-1, with TRBD2 matching over 7 bases. CDR3 length: 15 residues. Germline V gene data show CDR1 as SEHNR and CDR2 as FQNEAQ (reference sequence). Losses at the gene ends were 1 base for V and 8 bases for J; bases not matched to a gene: 8. Here the CDR3 DNA reads TGTGCCAGCAGCTTAGGACTAGCCGTTCTCGATGAGCAGTTCTTC. Translated: CASSLGLAVLDEQFF.

There are a few counts of this clone. This rearrangement joins TRBV7-9 to TRBJ1-1; D is perhaps TRBD1 (6 bases). The germline V and J ends were trimmed by 3 bases and 3 bases, with 11 bases remaining between them. Germline assignment: CDR1 SEHNR and CDR2 FQNEAQ (reference sequence). CDR3 length equals 14 residues. The CDR3 region is CASSFSRGYTEAFF. The CDR3 coding sequence is TGTGCCAGCAGCTTCTCCAGGGGATACACTGAAGCTTTCTTT.

The chain employs TRBV7-2 and TRBJ1-5; a possible D gene is TRBD1 (5 bases). V shed 2 bases and J shed 2 bases, with 10 bases lying between them. This CDR3 has 15 residues. Looked up from germline, CDR1 is SGHTA and CDR2 is FQGNSA. The CDR3, as DNA: TGTGCCAGCAGCTTATTATGGGGGGGCAATCAGCCCCAGCATTTT. Translation: CASSLLWGGNQPQHF.

This chain joins TRBV30 and TRBJ2-1; 13 bases agree with TRBD2. The CDR3 covers 15 residues. Looked up from germline, CDR1 is GTSNPN and CDR2 is SVGIG (reference sequence). Losses at the gene ends were 3 bases for V and 5 bases for J; bases not matched to a gene: 4. The CDR3 protein is CAWRTGTSGNNEQFF. The CDR3 region has the DNA TGTGCCTGGAGGACGGGGACTAGCGGGAACAATGAGCAGTTCTTC. The full variable domain, its missing parts supplied by reference TRBV30 and TRBJ2-1, is SQTIHQWPATLVQPVGSPLSLECTVEGTSNPNLYWYRQAAGRGLQLLFYSVGIGQISSEVPQNLSASRPQDRQFILSSKKLLLSDSGFYLCAWRTGTSGNNEQFFGPGTRLTVL.

The chain joins TRBV28 to TRBJ2-7; D is uncertain. Trimming cost V 4 bases and J 4 bases, with 14 bases left between them. The CDR3 is 14 amino acids. Germline CDR1 and CDR2: MDHEN and SYDVKM. The DNA of the CDR3 is TGTGCCAGCAGTTCACCATCCGGAGCATACGAGCAGTACTTC. This encodes CASSSPSGAYEQYF.

This chain links TRBV7-2 with TRBJ2-1; TRBD1 matches 8 bases. CDR1 is SGHTA and CDR2 is FQGNSA in the germline V gene. V was pared by 3 bases and J by 6 bases, with 7 bases of the junction left unmatched. The CDR3 length is 15 residues. The CDR3, as DNA: TGTGCCAGCAGCTTTAGAACAGGGGGAGGCAATGAGCAGTTCTTC. Protein sequence: CASSFRTGGGNEQFF.

The chain has TRBV30 and TRBJ2-7; 10 positions match TRBD2. Germline V CDR1 and CDR2: GTSNPN, SVGIG (reference sequence). This CDR3 is 14 amino acids long. V trimming: 6 bases; J trimming: 5 bases; junction bases outside the gene matches: 10. Written as DNA, the CDR3 is TGTGCCTGCACCCCCAGCGGGAGGGTGAACGAGCAGTACTTC. Translated: CACTPSGRVNEQYF. The full variable domain, its missing parts supplied by reference TRBV30 and TRBJ2-7, is SQTIHQWPATLVQPVGSPLSLECTVEGTSNPNLYWYRQAAGRGLQLLFYSVGIGQISSEVPQNLSASRPQDRQFILSSKKLLLSDSGFYLCACTPSGRVNEQYFGPGTRLTVT.

The V gene is TRBV28, the J gene TRBJ2-3, with 13 bases lining up with TRBD2. The CDR3 has 18 residues. The germline CDR1 and CDR2 sequences are MDHEN and SYDVKM. With V trimmed by 6 bases and J by 0 bases, 9 bases remained unmatched. In DNA form, the CDR3 reads TGTGCCAGCAGCCCCCCCCCGGGACTAGCGGGGAGCACAGATACGCAGTATTTT. It encodes CASSPPPGLAGSTDTQYF. Supplemented by reference TRBV28 and TRBJ2-3, the full variable domain reads DVKVTQSSRYLVKRTGEKVFLECVQDMDHENMFWYRQDPGLGLRLIYFSYDVKMKEKGDIPEGYSVSREKKERFSLILESASTNQTSMYLCASSPPPGLAGSTDTQYFGPGTRLTVL.

The rearrangement joins TRBV6-6 to TRBJ1-1; D gene uncertain. The CDR3 runs 15 residues. The V end lost 2 bases, the J end lost 4 bases, and 14 bases lay between the germline ends. Germline CDR1 MNHNY, CDR2 SVGAGI (reference sequence). This CDR3 is CASSYEERWVTEAFF. CDR3 sequence (DNA): TGTGCCAGCAGTTACGAGGAACGGTGGGTCACTGAAGCTTTCTTT.

The CDR3 coding sequence is TGTGCCAGCAGTGAAGCGGTAGCAGACCTCTATGGCTACACCTTC. It yields the protein CASSEAVADLYGYTF. The J gene is TRBJ1-2, the V gene TRBV6-1; D is ambiguous. Germline V gene lookup returns CDR1 MNHNS and CDR2 SASEGT. V gave up 0 bases and J gave up 4 bases, with 12 bases separating them. CDR3 length: 15 residues.